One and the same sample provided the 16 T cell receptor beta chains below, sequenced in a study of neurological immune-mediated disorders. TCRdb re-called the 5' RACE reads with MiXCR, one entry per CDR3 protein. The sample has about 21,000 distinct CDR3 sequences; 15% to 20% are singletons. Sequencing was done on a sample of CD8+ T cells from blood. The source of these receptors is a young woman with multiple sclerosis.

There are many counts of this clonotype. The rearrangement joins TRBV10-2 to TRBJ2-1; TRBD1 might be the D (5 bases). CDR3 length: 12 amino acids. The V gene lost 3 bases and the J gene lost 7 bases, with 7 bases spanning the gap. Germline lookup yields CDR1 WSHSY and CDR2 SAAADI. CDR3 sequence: CASSEGVNEQFF. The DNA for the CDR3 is TGCGCCAGCAGTGAAGGGGTGAATGAGCAGTTCTTC.

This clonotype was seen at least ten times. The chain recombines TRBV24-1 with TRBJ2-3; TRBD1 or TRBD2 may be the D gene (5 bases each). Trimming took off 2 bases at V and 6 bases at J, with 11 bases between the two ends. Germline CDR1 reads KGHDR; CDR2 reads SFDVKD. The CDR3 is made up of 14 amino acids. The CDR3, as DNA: TGTGCCACCAGTGATTACTCCGAGGGGGATACGCAGTATTTT. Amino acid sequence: CATSDYSEGDTQYF.

The CDR3: CASSQGQGTYGYTF. CDR3 DNA: TGTGCCAGCTCGCAGGGACAGGGGACCTATGGCTACACCTTC. The chain combines TRBV18 with TRBJ1-2; 10 nucleotides agree with TRBD1. Per the germline V gene, CDR1 is KGHSH and CDR2 is LQKENI. The CDR3 covers 14 residues. The ends lost 6 bases at V and 4 bases at J; junction bases unmatched: 5.

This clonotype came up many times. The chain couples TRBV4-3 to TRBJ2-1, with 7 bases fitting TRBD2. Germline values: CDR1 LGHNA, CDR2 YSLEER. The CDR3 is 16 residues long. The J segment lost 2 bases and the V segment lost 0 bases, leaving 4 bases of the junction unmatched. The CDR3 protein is CASSQDPSGAYNEQFF. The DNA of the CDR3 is TGCGCCAGCAGCCAAGATCCCAGCGGGGCCTACAATGAGCAGTTCTTC.

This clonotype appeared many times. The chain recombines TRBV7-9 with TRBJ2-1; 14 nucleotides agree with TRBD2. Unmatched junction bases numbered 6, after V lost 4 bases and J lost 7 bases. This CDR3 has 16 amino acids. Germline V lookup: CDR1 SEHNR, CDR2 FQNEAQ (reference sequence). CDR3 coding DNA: TGTGCCAGCAGCTCCACAGGGACTAGCGGGAGAAATGAGCAGTTCTTC. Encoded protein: CASSSTGTSGRNEQFF.

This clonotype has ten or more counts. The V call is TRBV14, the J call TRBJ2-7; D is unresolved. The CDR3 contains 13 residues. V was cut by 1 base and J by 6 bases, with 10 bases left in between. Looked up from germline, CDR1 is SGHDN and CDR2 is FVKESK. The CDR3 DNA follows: TGTGCCAGCAGCCAAGGGACCCTAGGCGAGCAGTACTTC. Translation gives CASSQGTLGEQYF.

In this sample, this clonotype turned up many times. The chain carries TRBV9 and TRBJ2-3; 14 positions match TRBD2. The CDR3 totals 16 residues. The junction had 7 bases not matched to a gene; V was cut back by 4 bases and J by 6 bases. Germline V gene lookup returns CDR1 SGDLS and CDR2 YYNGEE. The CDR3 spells CASSPPTSGGADTQYF. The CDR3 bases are TGTGCCAGCAGCCCCCCGACTAGCGGGGGGGCTGATACGCAGTATTTT.

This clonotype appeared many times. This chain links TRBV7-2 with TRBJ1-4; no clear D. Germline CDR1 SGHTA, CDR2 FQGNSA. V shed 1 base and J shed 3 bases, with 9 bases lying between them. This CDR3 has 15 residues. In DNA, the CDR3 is TGTGCCAGCAGCTTAGAGGCGTCGGCTAATGAAAAACTGTTTTTT. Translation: CASSLEASANEKLFF.

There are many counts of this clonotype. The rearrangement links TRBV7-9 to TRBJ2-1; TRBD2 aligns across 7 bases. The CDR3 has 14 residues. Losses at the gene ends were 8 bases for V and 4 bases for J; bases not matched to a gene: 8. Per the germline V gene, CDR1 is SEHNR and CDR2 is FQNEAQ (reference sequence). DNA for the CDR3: TGTGCCAGCCTCCCTAGCGGAAGATACAATGAGCAGTTCTTC. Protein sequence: CASLPSGRYNEQFF.

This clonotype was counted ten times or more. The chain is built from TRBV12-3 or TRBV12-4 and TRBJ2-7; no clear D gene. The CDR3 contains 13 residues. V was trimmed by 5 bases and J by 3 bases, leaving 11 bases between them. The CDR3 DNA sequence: TGTGCCAGCAGTCCCCCCCCGGACTACGAGCAGTACGTC. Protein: CASSPPPDYEQYV.

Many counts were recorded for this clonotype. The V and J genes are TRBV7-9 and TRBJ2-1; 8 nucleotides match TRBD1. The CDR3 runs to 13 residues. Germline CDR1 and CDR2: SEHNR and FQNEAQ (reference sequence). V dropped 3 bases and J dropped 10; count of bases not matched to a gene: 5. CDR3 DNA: TGTGCCAGCAGCTTCCAGGGGGCAGGGGAGCAGTTCTTC. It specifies CASSFQGAGEQFF.

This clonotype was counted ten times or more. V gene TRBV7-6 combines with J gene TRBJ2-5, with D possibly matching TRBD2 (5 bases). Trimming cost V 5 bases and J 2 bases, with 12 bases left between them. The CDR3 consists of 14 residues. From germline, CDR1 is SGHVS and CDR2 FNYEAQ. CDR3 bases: TGTGCCAGCAGCCGTGGCCGAGGGCAAGAGACCCAGTACTTC. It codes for CASSRGRGQETQYF.

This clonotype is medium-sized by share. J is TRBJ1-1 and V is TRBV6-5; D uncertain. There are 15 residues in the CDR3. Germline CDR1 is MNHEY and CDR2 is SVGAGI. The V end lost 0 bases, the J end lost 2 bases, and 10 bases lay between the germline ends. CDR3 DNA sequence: TGTGCCAGCAGTTACTCCAGCAGCTCAAACACTGAAGCTTTCTTT. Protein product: CASSYSSSSNTEAFF.

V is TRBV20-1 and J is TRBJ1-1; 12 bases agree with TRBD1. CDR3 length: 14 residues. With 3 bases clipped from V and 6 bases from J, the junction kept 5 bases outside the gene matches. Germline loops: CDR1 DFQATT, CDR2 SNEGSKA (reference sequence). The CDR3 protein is CSASPGQGASEAFF. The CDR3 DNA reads TGCAGTGCTAGCCCGGGACAGGGGGCCTCTGAAGCTTTCTTT.

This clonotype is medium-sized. The CDR3 loop is CASSQDFGEGGETQYF. DNA of the CDR3: TGTGCCAGCAGCCAAGATTTCGGGGAAGGGGGTGAGACCCAGTACTTC. V and J are TRBV4-2 and TRBJ2-5; D perhaps matches TRBD1 (6 bases). V lost 0 bases to trimming and J lost 5 bases, with 16 bases between them. Germline V gives CDR1 LGHNA, CDR2 YNFKEQ. CDR3 length: 16 residues.

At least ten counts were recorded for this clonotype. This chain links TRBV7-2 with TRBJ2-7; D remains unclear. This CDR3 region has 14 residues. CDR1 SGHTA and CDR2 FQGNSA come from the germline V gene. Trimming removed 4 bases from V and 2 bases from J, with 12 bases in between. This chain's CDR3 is CASSSSTEAYEQYV. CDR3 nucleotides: TGTGCCAGCAGCTCTTCGACTGAGGCCTACGAGCAGTACGTC.